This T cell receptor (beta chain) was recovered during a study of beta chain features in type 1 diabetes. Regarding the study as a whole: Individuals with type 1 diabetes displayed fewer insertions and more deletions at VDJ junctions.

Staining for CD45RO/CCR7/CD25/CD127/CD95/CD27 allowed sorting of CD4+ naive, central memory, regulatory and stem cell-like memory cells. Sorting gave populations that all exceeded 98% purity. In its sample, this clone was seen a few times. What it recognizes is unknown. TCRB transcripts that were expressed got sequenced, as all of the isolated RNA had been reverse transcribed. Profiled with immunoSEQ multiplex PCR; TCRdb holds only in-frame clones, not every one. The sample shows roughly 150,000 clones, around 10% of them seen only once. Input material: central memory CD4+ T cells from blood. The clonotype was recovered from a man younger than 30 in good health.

CDR3 sequence (DNA): TGTGCCAGCTCACCAGACAGGGGCTCTGGGGCCAACGTCCTGACTTTC. Translating gives CASSPDRGSGANVLTF. This chain links TRBV18 with TRBJ2-6; 8 bases agree with TRBD1. Germline lookup yields CDR1 KGHSH and CDR2 LQKENI. The trim removed 2 bases at V and 0 bases at J, leaving 0 bases unmatched. The CDR3 loop spans 16 amino acids.